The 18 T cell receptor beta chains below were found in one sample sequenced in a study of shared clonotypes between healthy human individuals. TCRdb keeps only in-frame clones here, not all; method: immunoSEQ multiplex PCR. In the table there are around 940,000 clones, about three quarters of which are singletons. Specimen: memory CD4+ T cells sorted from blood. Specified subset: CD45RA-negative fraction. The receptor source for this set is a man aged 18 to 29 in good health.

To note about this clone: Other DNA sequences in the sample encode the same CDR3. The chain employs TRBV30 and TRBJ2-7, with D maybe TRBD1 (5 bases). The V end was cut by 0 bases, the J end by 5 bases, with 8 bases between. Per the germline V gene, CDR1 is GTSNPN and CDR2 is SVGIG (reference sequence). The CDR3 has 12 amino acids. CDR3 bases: TGTGCCTGGAGTGTACCCAGGGACGAGCAGTACTTC. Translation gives CAWSVPRDEQYF.

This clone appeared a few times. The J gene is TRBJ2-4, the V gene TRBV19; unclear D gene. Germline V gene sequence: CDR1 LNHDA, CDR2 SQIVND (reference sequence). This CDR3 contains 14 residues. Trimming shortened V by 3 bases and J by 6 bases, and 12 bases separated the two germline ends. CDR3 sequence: CASSIGQVPNIQYF. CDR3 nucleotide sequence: TGTGCCAGTAGTATCGGGCAGGTCCCAAACATTCAGTACTTC.

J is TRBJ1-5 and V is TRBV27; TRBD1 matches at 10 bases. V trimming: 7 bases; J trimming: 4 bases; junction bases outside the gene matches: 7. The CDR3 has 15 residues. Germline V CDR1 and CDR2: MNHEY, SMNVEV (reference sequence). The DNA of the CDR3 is TGTGCCAGCAAACCCGGGACAGGGGAAAATCAGCCCCAGCATTTT. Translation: CASKPGTGENQPQHF.

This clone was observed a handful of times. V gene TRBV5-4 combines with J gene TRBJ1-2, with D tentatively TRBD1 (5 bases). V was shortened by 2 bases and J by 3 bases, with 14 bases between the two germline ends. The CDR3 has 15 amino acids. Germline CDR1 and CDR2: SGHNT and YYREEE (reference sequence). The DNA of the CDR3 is TGTGCCAGCAGCTTCTTTCTCGGGACCGACTATGGCTACACCTTC. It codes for CASSFFLGTDYGYTF.

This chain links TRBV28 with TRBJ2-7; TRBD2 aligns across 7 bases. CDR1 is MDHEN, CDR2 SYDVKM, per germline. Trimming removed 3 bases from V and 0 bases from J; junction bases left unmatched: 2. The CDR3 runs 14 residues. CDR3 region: CASSLGGFSYEQYF. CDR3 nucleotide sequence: TGTGCCAGCAGTTTGGGAGGGTTCTCCTACGAGCAGTACTTC.

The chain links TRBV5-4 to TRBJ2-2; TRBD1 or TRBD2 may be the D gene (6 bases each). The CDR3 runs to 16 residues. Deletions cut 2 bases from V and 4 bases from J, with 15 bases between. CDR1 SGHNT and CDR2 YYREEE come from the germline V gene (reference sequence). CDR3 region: CASSFDQGRGTGELFF. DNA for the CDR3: TGTGCCAGCAGCTTTGATCAGGGGCGGGGCACCGGGGAGCTGTTTTTT.

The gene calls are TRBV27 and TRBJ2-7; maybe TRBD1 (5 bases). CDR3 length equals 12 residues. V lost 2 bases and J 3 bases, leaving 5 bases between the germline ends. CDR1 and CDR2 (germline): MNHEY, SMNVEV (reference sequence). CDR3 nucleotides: TGTGCCAGCAGTTTAAGGGGCTACGAGCAGTACTTC. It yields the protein CASSLRGYEQYF.

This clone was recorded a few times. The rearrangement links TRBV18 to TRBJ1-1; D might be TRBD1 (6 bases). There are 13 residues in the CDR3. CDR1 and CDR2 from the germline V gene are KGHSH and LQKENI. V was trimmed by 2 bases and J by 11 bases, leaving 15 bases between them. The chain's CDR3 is CASSPGGDGSAFF. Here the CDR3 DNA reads TGTGCCAGCTCACCAGGGGGCGATGGGTCGGCTTTCTTT.

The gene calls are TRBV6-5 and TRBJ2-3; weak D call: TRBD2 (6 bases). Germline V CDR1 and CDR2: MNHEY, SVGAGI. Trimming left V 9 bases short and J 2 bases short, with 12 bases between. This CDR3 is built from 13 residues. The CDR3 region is CASRRGNTDTQYF. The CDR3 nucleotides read TGTGCCAGTAGGCGGGGAAACACAGATACGCAGTATTTT.

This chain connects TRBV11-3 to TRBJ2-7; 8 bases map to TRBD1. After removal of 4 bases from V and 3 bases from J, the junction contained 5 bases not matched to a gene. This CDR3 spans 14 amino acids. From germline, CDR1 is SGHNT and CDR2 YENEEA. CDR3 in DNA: TGTGCCAGCAGCTCCTCGGACAGGGTCTACGAGCAGTACTTC. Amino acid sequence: CASSSSDRVYEQYF.

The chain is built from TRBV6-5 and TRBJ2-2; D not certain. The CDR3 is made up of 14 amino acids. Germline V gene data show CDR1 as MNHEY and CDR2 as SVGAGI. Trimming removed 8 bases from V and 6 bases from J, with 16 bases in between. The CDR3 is CASSPEWYAGELFF. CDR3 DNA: TGTGCCAGCTCCCCCGAGTGGTACGCCGGGGAGCTGTTTTTT.

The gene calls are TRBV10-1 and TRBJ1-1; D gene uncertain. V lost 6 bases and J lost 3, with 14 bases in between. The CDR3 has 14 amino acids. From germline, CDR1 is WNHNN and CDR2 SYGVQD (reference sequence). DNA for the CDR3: TGCGCCAGCAGAAAAACAGTGGCGGACACTGAAGCTTTCTTT. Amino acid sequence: CASRKTVADTEAFF.

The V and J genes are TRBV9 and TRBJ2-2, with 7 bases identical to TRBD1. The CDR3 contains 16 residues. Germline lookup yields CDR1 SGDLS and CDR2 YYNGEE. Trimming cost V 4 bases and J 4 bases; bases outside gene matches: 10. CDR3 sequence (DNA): TGTGCCAGCAGCACACGACAGGGAGTAAGCACCGGGGAGCTGTTTTTT. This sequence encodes CASSTRQGVSTGELFF.

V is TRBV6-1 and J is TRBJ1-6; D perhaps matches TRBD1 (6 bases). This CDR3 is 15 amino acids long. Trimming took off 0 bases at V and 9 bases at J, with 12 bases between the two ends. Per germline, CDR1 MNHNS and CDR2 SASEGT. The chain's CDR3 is CASSEASTGSSPLHF. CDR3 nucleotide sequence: TGTGCCAGCAGTGAAGCCAGTACAGGGAGTTCACCCCTCCACTTT.

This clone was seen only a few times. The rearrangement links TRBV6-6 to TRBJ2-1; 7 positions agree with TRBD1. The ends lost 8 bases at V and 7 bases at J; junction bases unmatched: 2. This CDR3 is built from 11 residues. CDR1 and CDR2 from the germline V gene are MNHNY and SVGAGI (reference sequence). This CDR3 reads CASQQGNEQFF. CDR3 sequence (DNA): TGTGCCAGCCAACAGGGGAATGAGCAGTTCTTC.

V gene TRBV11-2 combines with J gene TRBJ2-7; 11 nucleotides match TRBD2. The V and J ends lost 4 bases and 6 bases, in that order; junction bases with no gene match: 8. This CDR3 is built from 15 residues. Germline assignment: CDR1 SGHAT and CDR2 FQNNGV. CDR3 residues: CASSSVAGGPGEQYF. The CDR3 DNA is TGTGCCAGCAGCTCGGTAGCGGGAGGGCCGGGCGAGCAGTACTTC.

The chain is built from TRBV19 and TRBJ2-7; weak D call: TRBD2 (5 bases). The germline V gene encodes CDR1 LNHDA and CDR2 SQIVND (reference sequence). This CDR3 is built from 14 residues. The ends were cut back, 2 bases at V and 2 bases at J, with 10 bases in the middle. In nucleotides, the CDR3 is TGTGCCAGTAGTATAACGGGATCGGCCTACGAGCAGTACTTC. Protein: CASSITGSAYEQYF.

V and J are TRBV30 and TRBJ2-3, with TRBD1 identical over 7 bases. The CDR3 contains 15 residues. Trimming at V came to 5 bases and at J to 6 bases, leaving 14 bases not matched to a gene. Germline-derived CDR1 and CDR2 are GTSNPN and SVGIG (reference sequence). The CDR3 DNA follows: TGTGCCTGGGGAGACACAGGGGTATCACAGGATACGCAGTATTTT. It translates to CAWGDTGVSQDTQYF.